This T cell receptor (beta chain) emerged from a study of blood T cell repertoires in COVID-19. Across the study: From the United States, Italy and Spain came samples of acute and convalescent COVID-19. From T cells, B-cell-depleted T cells, or PBMCs came the material, which was cDNA or gDNA.

Original methodology: The authors estimated nucleated cell counts from reference gene primer amplification. Some clones are missing from TCRdb's copy, which holds only in-frame ones; the method was immunoSEQ multiplex PCR. V, J and clone size were drawn from that table, and D and trimming were deduced from the DNA. The sample carries hundreds of thousands of clones, 75% to 90% recorded once. The CDR3 extends over 16 amino acids. The J segment lost 1 base and the V segment lost 2 bases, leaving 7 bases of the junction unmatched. CDR1 is SGHDT, CDR2 YYEEEE, per germline. Followed over time, Seattle patients had been enrolled while infection was active.

The sequencing sample was made of peripheral blood. The chain employs TRBV5-6 and TRBJ2-3; 7 bases align to TRBD1. This clonotype originated in a woman aged 70-85 years with COVID-19, enrolled during active disease. CDR3 sequence reads: CASSFWLDRRTDTQYF. Here the CDR3 DNA reads TGTGCCAGCAGCTTCTGGTTGGACAGGCGCACAGATACGCAGTATTTT.